Included here is one TCR beta chain sequence, with context. This sample is part of a study of control samples from healthy donors and cancer patients. The V gene lost 0 bases and the J gene lost 5 bases, with 8 bases spanning the gap. The CDR3 totals 14 residues. Germline CDR1 and CDR2: SGHRS and YFSETQ. Sequencing was performed with immunoSEQ multiplex PCR; in TCRdb, only in-frame clones are kept and a portion is missing. The data show 90,000 to 100,000 clones, approximately 81% seen once. The sequenced sample was blood. The TCR sequence derives from a woman aged 25-40 years in good health. This rearrangement joins TRBV5-1 to TRBJ1-4; D gene ambiguous. CDR3 residues: CASSLASSNEKLFF. For the CDR3, the DNA is TGCGCCAGCAGCTTGGCCAGCTCAAATGAAAAACTGTTTTTT.